This T cell receptor beta chain was observed in a study of CD8 T cells in ankylosing spondylitis. Findings and limits, study-wide: From matched ankylosing spondylitis synovial fluid, disease-linked clones were reportedly recovered at significantly enriched levels. Ankylosing spondylitis blood appeared to carry a characteristic TCR beta motif of roughly eight highly homologous variants. Earlier authors reported some of these motif variants in reactive arthritis synovial fluid and blood.

This clonotype has just a few counts. Its antigen is undetermined. Germline V gives CDR1 MNHEY, CDR2 SMNVEV (reference sequence). The CDR3 runs to 14 residues. J was trimmed by 1 base and V by 6 bases; bases with no gene match: 4. TCRdb itself ran the 5' RACE reads through MiXCR, one entry per CDR3 protein. The table shows approximately 300,000 distinct CDR3 sequences, with around 20% occurring only once. The sequenced sample was blood, either unsorted or a sorted T cell fraction (not recorded which). This TCR derives from a male donor with ankylosing spondylitis or in good health (not recorded which). The rearrangement links TRBV27 to TRBJ2-5; the match to TRBD1 covers 8 bases. The CDR3 DNA sequence: TGTGCCAGCAGCGCTGGGACAGGCCAAGAGACCCAGTACTTC. Its translation is CASSAGTGQETQYF.